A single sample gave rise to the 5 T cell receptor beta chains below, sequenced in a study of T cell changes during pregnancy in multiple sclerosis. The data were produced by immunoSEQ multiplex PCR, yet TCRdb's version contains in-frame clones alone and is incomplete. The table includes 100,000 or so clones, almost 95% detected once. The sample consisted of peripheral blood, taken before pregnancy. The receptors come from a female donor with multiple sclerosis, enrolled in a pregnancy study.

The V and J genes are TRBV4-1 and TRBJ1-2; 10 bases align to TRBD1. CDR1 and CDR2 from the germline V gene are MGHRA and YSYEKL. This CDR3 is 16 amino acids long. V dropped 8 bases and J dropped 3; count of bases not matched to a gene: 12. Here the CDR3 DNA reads TGCGCCAGCCGAGGGCGGGACAGGGGAAGAGACTATGGCTACACCTTC. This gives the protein CASRGRDRGRDYGYTF.

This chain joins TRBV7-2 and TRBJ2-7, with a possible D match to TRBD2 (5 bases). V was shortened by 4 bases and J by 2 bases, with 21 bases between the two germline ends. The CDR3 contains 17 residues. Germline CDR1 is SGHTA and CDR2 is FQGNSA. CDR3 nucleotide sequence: TGTGCCAGCAGCTCCCGGTCGGGTCGCGGGCCCACCTACGAGCAGTACTTC. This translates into CASSSRSGRGPTYEQYF.

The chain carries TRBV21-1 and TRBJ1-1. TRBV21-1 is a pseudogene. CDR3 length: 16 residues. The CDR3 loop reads CASRYLESRTNTEAFF. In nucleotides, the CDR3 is TGTGCCAGCAGGTATTTGGAGTCCCGCACGAACACTGAAGCTTTCTTT.

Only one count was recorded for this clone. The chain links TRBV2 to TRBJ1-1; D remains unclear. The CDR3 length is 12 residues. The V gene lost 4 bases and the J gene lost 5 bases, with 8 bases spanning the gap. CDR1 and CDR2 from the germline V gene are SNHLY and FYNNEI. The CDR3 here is CASSVLGTEAFF. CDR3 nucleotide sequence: TGTGCCAGCAGTGTCCTCGGGACTGAAGCTTTCTTT.

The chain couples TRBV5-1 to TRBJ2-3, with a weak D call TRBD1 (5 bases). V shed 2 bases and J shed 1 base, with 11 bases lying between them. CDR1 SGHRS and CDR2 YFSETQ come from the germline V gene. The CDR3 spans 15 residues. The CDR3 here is CASSLRGLGTDTQYF. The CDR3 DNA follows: TGCGCCAGCAGCTTAAGGGGTTTGGGCACAGATACGCAGTATTTT. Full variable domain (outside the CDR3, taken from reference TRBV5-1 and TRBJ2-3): KAGVTQTPRYLIKTRGQQVTLSCSPISGHRSVSWYQQTPGQGLQFLFEYFSETQRNKGNFPGRFSGRQFSNSRSEMNVSTLELGDSALYLCASSLRGLGTDTQYFGPGTRLTVL.